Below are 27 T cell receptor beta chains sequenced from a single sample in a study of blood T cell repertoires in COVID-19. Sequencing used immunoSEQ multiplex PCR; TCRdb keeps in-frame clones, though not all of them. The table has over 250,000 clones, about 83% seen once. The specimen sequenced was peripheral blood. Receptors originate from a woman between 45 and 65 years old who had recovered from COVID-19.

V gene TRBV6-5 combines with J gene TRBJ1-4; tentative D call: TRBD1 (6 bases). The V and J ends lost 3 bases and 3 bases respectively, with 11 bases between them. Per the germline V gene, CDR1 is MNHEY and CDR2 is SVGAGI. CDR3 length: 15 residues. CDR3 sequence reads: CASSYTGQPNEKLFF. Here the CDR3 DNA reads TGTGCCAGCAGTTATACCGGACAGCCTAATGAAAAACTGTTTTTT.

CDR3 amino acids: CASSLGPAGGNEQFF. Here the CDR3 DNA reads TGTGCCAGCAGCTTGGGCCCGGCGGGAGGAAATGAGCAGTTCTTC. The chain is built from TRBV7-2 and TRBJ2-1, with TRBD2 matching over 8 bases. The trim removed 3 bases at V and 7 bases at J, leaving 8 bases unmatched. This CDR3 comprises 15 residues. CDR1 is SGHTA and CDR2 is FQGNSA in the germline V gene.

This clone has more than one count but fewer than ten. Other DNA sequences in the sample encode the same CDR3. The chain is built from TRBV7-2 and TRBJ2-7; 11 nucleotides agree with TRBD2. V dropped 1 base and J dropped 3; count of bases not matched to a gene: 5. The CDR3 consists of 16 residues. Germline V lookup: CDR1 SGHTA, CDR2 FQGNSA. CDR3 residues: CASSLGLAGGGYEQYF. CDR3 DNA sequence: TGTGCCAGCAGCTTAGGTCTAGCGGGAGGAGGCTACGAGCAGTACTTC.

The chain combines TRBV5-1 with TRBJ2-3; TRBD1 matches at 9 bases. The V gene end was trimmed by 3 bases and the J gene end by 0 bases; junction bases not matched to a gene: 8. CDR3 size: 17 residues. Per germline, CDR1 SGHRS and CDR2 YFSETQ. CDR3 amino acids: CASSSLSTGGSTDTQYF. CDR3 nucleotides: TGCGCCAGCAGCTCTTTATCGACAGGGGGGAGCACAGATACGCAGTATTTT.

CDR3 in DNA: TGTGCCAGCAGCGGCAGGGGTAGGACTGAAGCTTTCTTT. Translating it yields CASSGRGRTEAFF. The genes are TRBV25-1 and TRBJ1-1; tentatively, D is TRBD1 (6 bases). The CDR3 consists of 13 residues. The V end was cut by 6 bases, the J end by 5 bases, with 13 bases between. The V gene's germline CDR1 is MGHDK and CDR2 SYGVNS.

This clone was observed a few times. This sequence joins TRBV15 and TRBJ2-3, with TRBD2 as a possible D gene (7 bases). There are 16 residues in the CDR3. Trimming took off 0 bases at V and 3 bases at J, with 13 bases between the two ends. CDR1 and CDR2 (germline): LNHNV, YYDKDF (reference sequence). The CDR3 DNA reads TGTGCCACCAGCAGAGATTCGGGGGGCCTGACAGATACGCAGTATTTT. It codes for CATSRDSGGLTDTQYF.

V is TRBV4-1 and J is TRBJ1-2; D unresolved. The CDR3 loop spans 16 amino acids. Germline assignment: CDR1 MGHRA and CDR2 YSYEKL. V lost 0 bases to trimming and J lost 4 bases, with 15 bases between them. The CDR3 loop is CASSQDSYSVIYGYTF. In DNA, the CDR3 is TGCGCCAGCAGCCAAGATTCATATTCGGTCATCTATGGCTACACCTTC.

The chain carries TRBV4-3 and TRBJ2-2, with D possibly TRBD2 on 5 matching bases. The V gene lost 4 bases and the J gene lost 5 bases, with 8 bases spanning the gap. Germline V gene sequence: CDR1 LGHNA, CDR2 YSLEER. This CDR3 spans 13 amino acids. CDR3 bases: TGCGCCAGCAGCCTTCGAGGGACCGGGGAGCTGTTTTTT. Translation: CASSLRGTGELFF.

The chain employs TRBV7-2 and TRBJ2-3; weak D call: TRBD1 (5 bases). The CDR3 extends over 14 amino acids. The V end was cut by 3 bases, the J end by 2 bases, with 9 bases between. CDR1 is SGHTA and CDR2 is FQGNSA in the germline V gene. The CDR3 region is CASSFRQFTDTQYF. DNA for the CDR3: TGTGCCAGCAGCTTCAGACAGTTCACAGATACGCAGTATTTT. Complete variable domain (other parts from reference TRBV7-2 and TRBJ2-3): GAGVSQSPSNKVTEKGKDVELRCDPISGHTALYWYRQSLGQGLEFLIYFQGNSAPDKSGLPSDRFSAERTGGSVSTLTIQRTQQEDSAVYLCASSFRQFTDTQYFGPGTRLTVL.

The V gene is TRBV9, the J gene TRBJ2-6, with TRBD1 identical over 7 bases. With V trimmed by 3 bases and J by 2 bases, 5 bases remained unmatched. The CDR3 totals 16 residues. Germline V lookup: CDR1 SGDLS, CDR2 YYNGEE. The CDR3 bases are TGTGCCAGCAGCGCGACAGGGTCGGCTGGGGCCAACGTCCTGACTTTC. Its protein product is CASSATGSAGANVLTF. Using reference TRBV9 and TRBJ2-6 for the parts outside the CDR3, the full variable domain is DSGVTQTPKHLITATGQRVTLRCSPRSGDLSVYWYQQSLDQGLQFLIQYYNGEERAKGNILERFSAQQFPDLHSELNLSSLELGDSALYFCASSATGSAGANVLTFGAGSRLTVL.

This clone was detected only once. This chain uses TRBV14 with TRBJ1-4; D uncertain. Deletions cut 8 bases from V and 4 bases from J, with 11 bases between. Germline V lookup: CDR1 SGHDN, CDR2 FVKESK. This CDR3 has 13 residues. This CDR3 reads CASRRGYNEKLFF. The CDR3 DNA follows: TGTGCCAGCCGCCGAGGTTATAATGAAAAACTGTTTTTT. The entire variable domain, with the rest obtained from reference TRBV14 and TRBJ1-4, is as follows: EAGVTQFPSHSVIEKGQTVTLRCDPISGHDNLYWYRRVMGKEIKFLLHFVKESKQDESGMPNNRFLAERTGGTYSTLKVQPAELEDSGVYFCASRRGYNEKLFFGSGTQLSVL.

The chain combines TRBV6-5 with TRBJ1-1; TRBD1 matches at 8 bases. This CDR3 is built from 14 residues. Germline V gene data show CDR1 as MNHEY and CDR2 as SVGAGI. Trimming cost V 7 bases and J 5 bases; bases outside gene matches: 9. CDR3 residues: CASTTPGGATEAFF. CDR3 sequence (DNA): TGTGCCAGCACCACCCCAGGGGGCGCGACTGAAGCTTTCTTT.

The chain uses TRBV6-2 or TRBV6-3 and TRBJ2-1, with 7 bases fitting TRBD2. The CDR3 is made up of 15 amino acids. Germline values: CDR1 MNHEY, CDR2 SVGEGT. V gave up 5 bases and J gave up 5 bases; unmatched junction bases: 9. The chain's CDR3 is CASSLGLNPHNEQFF. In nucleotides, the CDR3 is TGTGCCAGCAGTCTGGGACTAAACCCACACAATGAGCAGTTCTTC.

The CDR3, as DNA: TGTGCCAGCAGCTTGGCCGTTTGGGCGGGCCTATACAATGAGCAGTTCTTC. Translated: CASSLAVWAGLYNEQFF. This chain links TRBV5-8 with TRBJ2-1; the D gene is possibly TRBD2 (5 bases). This CDR3 has 17 residues. Germline V gene data show CDR1 as SGHTS and CDR2 as YDEGEE. V lost 0 bases, J lost 4 bases, and 17 bases lay in between. The full variable domain, its missing parts supplied by reference TRBV5-8 and TRBJ2-1, is EAGVTQSPTHLIKTRGQQATLRCSPISGHTSVYWYQQALGLGLQFLLWYDEGEERNRGNFPPRFSGRQFPNYSSELNVNALELEDSALYLCASSLAVWAGLYNEQFFGPGTRLTVL.

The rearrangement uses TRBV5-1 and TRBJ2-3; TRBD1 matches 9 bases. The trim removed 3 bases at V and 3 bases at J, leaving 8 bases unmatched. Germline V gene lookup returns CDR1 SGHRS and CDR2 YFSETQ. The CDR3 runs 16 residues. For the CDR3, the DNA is TGCGCCAGCAGCTGGGGGGACAGGGCCAGTACAGATACGCAGTATTTT. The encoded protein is CASSWGDRASTDTQYF.

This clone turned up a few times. In DNA form, the CDR3 reads TGTGCCAGCAGCTTAGCCCAGGGCAGCTGGGGCTCCTACGAGCAGTACTTC. It yields the protein CASSLAQGSWGSYEQYF. This chain connects TRBV7-2 to TRBJ2-7; TRBD1 might be the D (5 bases). Germline V gene data show CDR1 as SGHTA and CDR2 as FQGNSA. Trimming pared 0 bases from V and 0 bases from J, leaving 15 bases between. CDR3 length: 17 residues.

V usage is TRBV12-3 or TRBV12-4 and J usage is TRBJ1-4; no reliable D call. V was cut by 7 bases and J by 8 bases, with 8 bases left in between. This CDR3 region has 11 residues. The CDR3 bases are TGTGCCAGCACCTTCAGGGAAAAACTGTTTTTT. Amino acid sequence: CASTFREKLFF.

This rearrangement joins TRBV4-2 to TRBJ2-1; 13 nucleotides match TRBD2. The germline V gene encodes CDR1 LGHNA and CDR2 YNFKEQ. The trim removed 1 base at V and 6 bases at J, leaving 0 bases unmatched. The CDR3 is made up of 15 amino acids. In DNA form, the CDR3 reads TGTGCCAGCAGCCAAGGACTAGCGGGAGGCAATGAGCAGTTCTTC. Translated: CASSQGLAGGNEQFF.

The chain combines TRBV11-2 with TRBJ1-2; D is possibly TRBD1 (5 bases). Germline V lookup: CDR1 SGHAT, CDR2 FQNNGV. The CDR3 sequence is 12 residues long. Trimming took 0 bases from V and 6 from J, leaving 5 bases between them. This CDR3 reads CASSLEGDGYTF. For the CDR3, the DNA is TGTGCCAGCAGCTTAGAAGGGGATGGCTACACCTTC.

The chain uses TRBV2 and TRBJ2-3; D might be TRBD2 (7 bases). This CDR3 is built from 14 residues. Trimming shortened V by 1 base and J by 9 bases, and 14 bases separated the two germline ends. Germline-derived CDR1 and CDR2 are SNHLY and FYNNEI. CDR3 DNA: TGTGCCAGCAGTGAAGTCGGGGGGCATCTAACGCAGTATTTT. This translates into CASSEVGGHLTQYF.

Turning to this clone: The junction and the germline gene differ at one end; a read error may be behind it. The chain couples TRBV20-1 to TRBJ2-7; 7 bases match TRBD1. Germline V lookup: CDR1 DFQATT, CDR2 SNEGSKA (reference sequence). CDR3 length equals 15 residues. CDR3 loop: CSTSRPGTAPYEQYF. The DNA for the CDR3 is TGCAGTACTAGTCGACCGGGGACAGCGCCCTACGAGCAGTACTTC.

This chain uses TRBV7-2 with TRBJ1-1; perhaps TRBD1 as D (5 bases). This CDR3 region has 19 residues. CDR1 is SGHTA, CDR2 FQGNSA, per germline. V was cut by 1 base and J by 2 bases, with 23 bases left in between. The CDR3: CASSLGGGEYRQSNTEAFF. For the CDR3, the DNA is TGTGCCAGCAGCTTAGGCGGGGGGGAATATAGACAATCTAACACTGAAGCTTTCTTT.

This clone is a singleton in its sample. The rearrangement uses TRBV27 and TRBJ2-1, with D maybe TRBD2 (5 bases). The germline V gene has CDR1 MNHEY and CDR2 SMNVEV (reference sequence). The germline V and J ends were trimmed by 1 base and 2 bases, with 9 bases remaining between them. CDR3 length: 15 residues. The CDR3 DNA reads TGTGCCAGCAGTTTATTCGGGGTTACCTACAATGAGCAGTTCTTC. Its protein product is CASSLFGVTYNEQFF.

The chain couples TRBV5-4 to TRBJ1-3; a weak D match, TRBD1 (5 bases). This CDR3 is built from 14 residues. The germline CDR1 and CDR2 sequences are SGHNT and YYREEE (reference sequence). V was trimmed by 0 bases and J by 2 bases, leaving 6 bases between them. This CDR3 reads CASSLVGAGNTIYF. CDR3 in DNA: TGTGCCAGCAGCTTGGTAGGGGCTGGAAACACCATATATTTT.

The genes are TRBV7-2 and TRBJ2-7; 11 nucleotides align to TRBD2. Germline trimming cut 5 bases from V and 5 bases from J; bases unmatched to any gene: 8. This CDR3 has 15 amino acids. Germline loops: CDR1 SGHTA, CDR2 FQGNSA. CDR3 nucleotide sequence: TGTGCCAGCAGCGCCCTACTAGCGGGGGACAACGAGCAGTACTTC. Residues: CASSALLAGDNEQYF.

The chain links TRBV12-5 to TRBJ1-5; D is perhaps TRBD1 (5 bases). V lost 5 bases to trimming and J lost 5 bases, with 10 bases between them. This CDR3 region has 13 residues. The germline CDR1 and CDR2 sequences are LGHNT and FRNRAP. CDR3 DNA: TGTGCTAGTGGTCCGGGAGGGGATCAGCCCCAGCATTTT. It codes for CASGPGGDQPQHF.

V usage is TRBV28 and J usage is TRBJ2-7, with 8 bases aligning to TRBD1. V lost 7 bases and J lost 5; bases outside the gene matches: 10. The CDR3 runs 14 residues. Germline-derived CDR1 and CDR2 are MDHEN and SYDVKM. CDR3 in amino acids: CASMPGQVVHEQYF. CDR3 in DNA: TGTGCCAGCATGCCGGGACAGGTGGTCCACGAGCAGTACTTC.